A selection of T cell receptor beta chains follows, all from one sample in a study of blood T cells in healthy people across ages. MiXCR, applied by TCRdb to the 5' RACE reads, yields one record per CDR3 protein. The sample includes approximately 1.5 million distinct CDR3 sequences, roughly 43% of them seen just once. Sequenced material: blood. Receptor source: a woman between 18 and 30 years old in good health. Both conserved end residues are part of each CDR3. A D gene is named only where the DNA matches it firmly. Only part of the rows carry a size: once, few, many, or a class if the clone is expanded.

-	TRBV10-3	TRBJ1-5	-	CAIGDWGNQPQHF	TGTGCCATCGGGGACTGGGGAAATCAGCCCCAGCATTTT
TRBD2	TRBV24-1	TRBJ2-5	-	CATSDPRLAGREKETQYF	TGTGCCACCAGTGATCCACGACTAGCGGGCCGAGAGAAAGAGACCCAGTACTTC
-	TRBV28	TRBJ2-3	-	CATYWRGGNTQYF	TGTGCCACCTATTGGAGGGGGGGAAATACGCAGTATTTT
-	TRBV20-1	TRBJ1-1	-	CSASFAGRGAFF	TGCAGTGCTAGTTTCGCAGGCCGGGGAGCTTTCTTT
-	TRBV6-6	TRBJ1-1	few	CASSYREAFF	TGTGCCAGCAGCTACCGCGAAGCTTTCTTT
TRBD2	TRBV4-2	TRBJ2-1	-	CASSHLTSGRDEQFF	TGTGCCAGCAGCCATTTGACTAGCGGGAGGGATGAGCAGTTCTTC
-	TRBV27	TRBJ2-2	-	CASSTGVRELFF	TGTGCCAGCAGTACCGGGGTTCGGGAGCTGTTTTTT
-	TRBV2	TRBJ2-7	many	CASSGDFYEQYF	TGTGCCAGCAGTGGGGACTTCTACGAGCAGTACTTC
-	TRBV29-1	TRBJ2-3	few	CSVGGLGIARGYF	TGCAGCGTTGGCGGGCTAGGGATCGCGAGGGGGTATTTT
-	TRBV6-1	TRBJ1-6	-	CASSRGTSMSSYNSPLHF	TGTGCCAGCAGTCGCGGGACATCGATGAGCTCCTATAATTCACCCCTCCACTTT
-	TRBV29-1	TRBJ1-2	-	CSFDDGVGGYTF	TGCAGTTTCGACGACGGCGTCGGGGGCTACACCTTC
-	TRBV18	TRBJ1-2	-	CASSPKSWNGYTF	TGTGCCAGCTCACCAAAGAGTTGGAATGGCTACACCTTC
-	TRBV21-1	TRBJ2-1	-	CASSKEGRLLYNEQFF	TGTGCCAGCAGCAAAGAAGGAAGGCTACTCTACAATGAGCAGTTCTTC
-	TRBV5-1	TRBJ2-1	few	CASSLSLDSSYNEQFF	TGCGCCAGCAGCTTGTCCCTTGATAGCTCCTACAATGAGCAGTTCTTC
-	TRBV5-1	TRBJ2-3	few	CASSGTQEPADTQYF	TGCGCCAGCAGCGGGACACAGGAACCGGCAGATACGCAGTATTTT
TRBD1	TRBV20-1	TRBJ1-2	-	CGAQRQGINCGYTF	TGCGGTGCTCAACGACAGGGAATTAACTGTGGCTACACCTTC
-	TRBV12-3/TRBV12-4	TRBJ2-4	few	CASSSGVAKNIQYF	TGTGCCAGCAGTTCTGGGGTAGCCAAAAACATTCAGTACTTC
-	TRBV19	TRBJ1-2	-	CASSIDSPFQGYTF	TGTGCCAGTAGTATAGACAGCCCCTTCCAGGGCTACACCTTC
-	TRBV21-1	TRBJ2-1	once	CASSKGGRKNNEQFF	TGTGCCAGCAGCAAAGGTGGGCGCAAGAATAATGAGCAGTTCTTC
TRBD2	TRBV10-3	TRBJ2-3	-	CAISDPSGNTQYF	TGTGCCATCAGTGACCCTAGCGGGAACACGCAGTATTTT